This entry lists 13 T cell receptor beta chains sequenced from one sample in a study of shared clonotypes between healthy human individuals. CD8 cells regarded as naive lacked CD45RO, were positively chosen for CCR7, and omitted terminally differentiated effector memory CD45RA+ cells. Sequencing used immunoSEQ multiplex PCR; TCRdb keeps in-frame clones, though not all of them. This sample has approximately 2,200,000 clones, with around 93% found just once. Sequenced material: naive CD8+ T cells from PBMCs. The receptors here all came from a man aged 18-30 years in good health. Some clones in this sample may be carry-over from other donors' samples.

The chain recombines TRBV15 with TRBJ2-1; tentatively, D is TRBD2 (5 bases). In germline, CDR1 is LNHNV, CDR2 YYDKDF (reference sequence). This CDR3 has 12 amino acids. Trimming stripped 8 bases from V and 5 bases from J, with 10 bases between. The CDR3 is CATGRANNEQFF. The CDR3 DNA follows: TGTGCCACCGGGCGGGCCAACAATGAGCAGTTCTTC.

J is TRBJ2-3 and V is TRBV30, with 8 bases aligning to TRBD2. J gave up 4 bases and V 0 bases, and 6 bases lay outside the gene matches. Germline V gene lookup returns CDR1 GTSNPN and CDR2 SVGIG (reference sequence). This CDR3 has 15 residues. CDR3 coding DNA: TGTGCCTGGAGTGTCGGGAGCGGGGGCTCAGATACGCAGTATTTT. It codes for CAWSVGSGGSDTQYF.

This chain connects TRBV4-3 to TRBJ2-7; D is possibly TRBD1 or TRBD2 (5 bases each). V dropped 1 base and J dropped 2 bases, with 12 bases sitting between them. Germline CDR1 and CDR2: LGHNA and YSLEER. This CDR3 comprises 15 residues. The CDR3 spells CASSQVSGRTYEQYF. The CDR3 nucleotides read TGCGCCAGCAGCCAAGTGTCGGGACGAACCTACGAGCAGTACTTC.

With respect to this clone: Other nucleotide sequences in the sample specify the same CDR3. The rearrangement uses TRBV27 and TRBJ2-7; possibly TRBD1 or TRBD2 for D (5 bases each). The CDR3 covers 11 residues. V gave up 6 bases and J gave up 4 bases, with 7 bases separating them. Germline V gene lookup returns CDR1 MNHEY and CDR2 SMNVEV (reference sequence). The CDR3: CASRGVYEQYF. The CDR3 DNA is TGTGCCAGCAGGGGGGTATACGAGCAGTACTTC.

The V gene is TRBV6-1, the J gene TRBJ2-7; D may be TRBD1 (6 bases). Looked up from germline, CDR1 is MNHNS and CDR2 is SASEGT. The CDR3 has 12 amino acids. Between the trimmed V and J ends, which lost 7 bases and 3 bases, there was a span of 10 bases. The DNA for the CDR3 is TGTGCCAGCATTGAGGACAGCTACGAGCAGTACTTC. It is translated as CASIEDSYEQYF.

The J gene is TRBJ2-7, the V gene TRBV9, with D tentatively TRBD1 or TRBD2 (5 bases each). Trimming removed 5 bases at V and 2 bases at J, with 11 bases between. Germline CDR1 is SGDLS and CDR2 is YYNGEE. The CDR3 is 13 amino acids. The CDR3 loop is CASRPGTTYEQYF. The CDR3 nucleotides are TGTGCCAGCAGGCCCGGGACCACCTACGAGCAGTACTTC.

A note on this clone: Other DNA sequences in the sample encode the same CDR3. This sequence joins TRBV28 and TRBJ1-1; D gene unclear. The CDR3 extends over 12 amino acids. CDR1 MDHEN and CDR2 SYDVKM come from the germline V gene. V gave up 6 bases and J gave up 1 base, with 6 bases separating them. The CDR3 sequence: CASSPGNTEAFF. The CDR3 bases are TGTGCCAGCAGCCCTGGGAACACTGAAGCTTTCTTT.

This clone was observed a single time. In DNA, the CDR3 is TGTGCCAGCAGTTTCCCGAGCGGGGGCTCCTACAATGAGCAGTTCTTC. Translation: CASSFPSGGSYNEQFF. This chain uses TRBV27 with TRBJ2-1, with TRBD2 identical over 8 bases. Germline trimming cut 3 bases from V and 0 bases from J; bases unmatched to any gene: 4. From germline, CDR1 is MNHEY and CDR2 SMNVEV (reference sequence). The CDR3 runs 16 residues.

This clone was observed a single time. The identical CDR3 is also encoded by other nucleotide sequences in the sample. V and J are TRBV29-1 and TRBJ2-7; tentative D call: TRBD1 (5 bases). The CDR3 totals 13 residues. V dropped 1 base and J dropped 0 bases, with 7 bases sitting between them. Germline CDR1 SQVTM, CDR2 ANQGSEA. CDR3 region: CSVEAGNSYEQYF. In DNA, the CDR3 is TGCAGCGTTGAAGCAGGGAACTCCTACGAGCAGTACTTC.

The gene calls are TRBV6-4 and TRBJ2-7; no clear D gene. The CDR3 has 9 residues. Germline V gene data show CDR1 as MRHNA and CDR2 as SNTAGT. V lost 9 bases and J 1 base, leaving 1 base between the germline ends. The CDR3 DNA reads TGTGCCAGTTCCTACGAGCAGTACTTC. Translated: CASSYEQYF.

J is TRBJ2-7 and V is TRBV7-9, with 9 bases lining up with TRBD1. The germline gives CDR1 SEHNR, CDR2 FQNEAQ (reference sequence). The CDR3 is 16 amino acids. V gave up 5 bases and J gave up 2 bases; unmatched junction bases: 10. The CDR3 DNA is TGTGCCAGCAGCCTAACCCTCGGGACAGGGACCTACGAGCAGTACTTC. Its translation is CASSLTLGTGTYEQYF.

This clone was seen just once. The genes are TRBV6-6 and TRBJ1-1; D unresolved. The V gene's germline CDR1 is MNHNY and CDR2 SVGAGI (reference sequence). Trimming removed 0 bases at V and 5 bases at J, with 13 bases between. This CDR3 contains 15 residues. CDR3 amino acids: CASSYSNWDETEAFF. CDR3 DNA sequence: TGTGCCAGCAGTTACTCGAATTGGGATGAAACTGAAGCTTTCTTT.

The gene calls are TRBV6-6 and TRBJ2-5; D not certain. The germline V and J ends were trimmed by 2 bases and 10 bases, with 11 bases remaining between them. The CDR3 length is 12 residues. Per the germline V gene, CDR1 is MNHNY and CDR2 is SVGAGI (reference sequence). CDR3 protein: CASSYTTQNQYF. CDR3 nucleotides: TGTGCCAGCAGTTACACCACGCAGAACCAGTACTTC.